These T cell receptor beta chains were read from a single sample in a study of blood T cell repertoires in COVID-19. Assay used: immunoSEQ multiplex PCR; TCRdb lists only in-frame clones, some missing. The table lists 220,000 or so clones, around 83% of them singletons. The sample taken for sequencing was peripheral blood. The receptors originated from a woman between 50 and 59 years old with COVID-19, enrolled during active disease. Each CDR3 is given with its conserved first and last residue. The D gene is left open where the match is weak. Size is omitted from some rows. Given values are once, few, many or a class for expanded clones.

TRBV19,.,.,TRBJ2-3,CASSIAGPSTDTQYF,TGTGCCAGTAGTATAGCAGGGCCTAGCACAGATACGCAGTATTTT
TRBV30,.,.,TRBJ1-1,CAWSVGQGLNTEAFF,TGTGCCTGGAGTGTAGGGCAGGGCTTGAACACTGAAGCTTTCTTT
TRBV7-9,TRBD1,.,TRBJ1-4,CASSWTGGGEKLFF,TGTGCCAGCAGCTGGACAGGGGGCGGTGAAAAACTGTTTTTT
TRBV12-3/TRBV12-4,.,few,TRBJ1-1,CASSLESGGEAFF,TGTGCCAGCAGTTTAGAAAGCGGGGGTGAAGCTTTCTTT
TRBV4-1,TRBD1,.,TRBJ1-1,CASSQIGGGTGGGTEAFF,TGCGCCAGCAGCCAGATCGGCGGGGGAACAGGGGGAGGTACTGAAGCTTTCTTT
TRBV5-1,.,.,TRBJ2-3,CASSLGGASDTQYF,TGCGCCAGCAGCTTAGGAGGGGCCTCAGATACGCAGTATTTT
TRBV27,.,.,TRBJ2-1,CASSFGAHNEQFF,TGTGCCAGCAGTTTTGGGGCCCACAATGAGCAGTTCTTC
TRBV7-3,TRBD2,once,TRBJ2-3,CASSNSGGFGDTQYF,TGTGCCAGCAGCAATAGCGGGGGGTTTGGAGATACGCAGTATTTT
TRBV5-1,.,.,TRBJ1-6,CASTETFSSPLHF,TGCGCCAGCACGGAGACTTTTAGTTCACCCCTCCACTTT
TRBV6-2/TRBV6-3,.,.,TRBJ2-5,CASSYQDTQETQYF,TGTGCCAGCAGTTACCAAGACACCCAAGAGACCCAGTACTTC
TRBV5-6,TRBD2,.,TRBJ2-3,CASSPLSGGLTDTQYF,TGTGCCAGCAGCCCACTATCGGGGGGGCTCACAGATACGCAGTATTTT
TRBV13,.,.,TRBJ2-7,CASSSGSGHPYF,TGTGCCAGCAGCTCCGGTTCGGGACATCCGTACTTC
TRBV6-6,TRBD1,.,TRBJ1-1,CASNKRTGGQNRAFF,TGTGCCAGCAACAAAAGGACAGGGGGGCAGAACAGGGCTTTCTTT
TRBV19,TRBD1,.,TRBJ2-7,CASSIGQGSGEQYF,TGTGCCAGTAGTATTGGACAGGGGTCAGGCGAGCAGTACTTC
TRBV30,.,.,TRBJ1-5,CAWSDRNQPQHF,TGTGCCTGGAGCGACAGGAATCAGCCCCAGCATTTT
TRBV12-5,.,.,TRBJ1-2,CASGRGTYPSGYGYTF,TGTGCTAGTGGCCGAGGGACATACCCATCGGGCTATGGCTACACCTTC
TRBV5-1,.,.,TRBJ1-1,CASSLDTGGNTEAFF,TGCGCCAGCAGCTTGGACACGGGAGGTAACACTGAAGCTTTCTTT
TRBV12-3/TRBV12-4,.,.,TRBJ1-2,CASSLKSAYGYTF,TGTGCCAGCAGTTTAAAGAGTGCCTATGGCTACACCTTC
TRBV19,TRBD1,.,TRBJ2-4,CASSIAGGKNIQYF,TGTGCCAGTAGTATAGCAGGGGGCAAAAACATTCAGTACTTC
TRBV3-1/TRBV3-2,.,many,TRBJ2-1,CASSQDLRGSLYNEQFF,TGTGCCAGCAGCCAAGATCTGCGAGGGAGTCTCTACAATGAGCAGTTCTTC
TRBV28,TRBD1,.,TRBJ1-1,CASSFPKTGKSTEAFF,TGTGCCAGCAGTTTTCCCAAGACAGGGAAGAGCACTGAAGCTTTCTTT
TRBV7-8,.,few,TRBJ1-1,CASSLERNTEAFF,TGTGCCAGCAGCTTAGAGAGAAACACTGAAGCTTTCTTT
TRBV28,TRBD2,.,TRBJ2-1,CASSLLTSREQFF,TGTGCCAGCAGTTTATTGACTAGCAGGGAGCAGTTCTTC
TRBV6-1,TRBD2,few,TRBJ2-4,CASSEKRGADIQYF,TGTGCCAGCAGTGAAAAGCGGGGGGCGGACATTCAGTACTTC
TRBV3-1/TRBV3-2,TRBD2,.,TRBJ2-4,CASRLGLASIQYF,TGTGCCAGCAGGCTCGGACTAGCAAGCATTCAGTACTTC
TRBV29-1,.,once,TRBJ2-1,CSVKRVVSYNEQFF,TGCAGCGTTAAGCGGGTTGTCTCCTACAATGAGCAGTTCTTC
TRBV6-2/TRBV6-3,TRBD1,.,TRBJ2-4,CASSYTTGGLAKNIQYF,TGTGCCAGCAGTTACACAACAGGGGGCTTAGCCAAAAACATTCAGTACTTC
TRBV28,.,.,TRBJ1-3,CASSGTGFSGNTIYF,TGTGCCAGCAGCGGAACAGGGTTTTCTGGAAACACCATATATTTT
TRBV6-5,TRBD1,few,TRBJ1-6,CASSYSRGRTNSPLHF,TGTGCCAGCAGTTACTCTAGGGGGCGAACTAATTCACCCCTCCACTTT
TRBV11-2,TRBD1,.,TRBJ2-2,CASSLMPGGLISGELFF,TGTGCCAGCAGCTTGATGCCAGGGGGATTGATCTCCGGGGAGCTGTTTTTT
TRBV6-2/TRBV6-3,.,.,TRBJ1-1,CASSLTGPLTEAFF,TGTGCCAGCAGCCTCACAGGGCCCCTCACTGAAGCTTTCTTT
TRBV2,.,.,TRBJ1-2,CASRRAQGTPNYGYTF,TGTGCCAGCAGAAGGGCCCAGGGGACCCCTAACTATGGCTACACCTTC
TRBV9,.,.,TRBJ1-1,CASSVGWNTEAFF,TGTGCCAGCAGCGTCGGGTGGAACACTGAAGCTTTCTTT
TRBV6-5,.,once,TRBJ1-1,CASSYEGGDTEAFF,TGTGCCAGCAGTTATGAAGGAGGGGACACTGAAGCTTTCTTT
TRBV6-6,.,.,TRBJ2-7,CASQRDNSYEQYF,TGTGCCTCCCAGCGGGACAACTCCTACGAGCAGTACTTC
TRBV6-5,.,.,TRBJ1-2,CASNAGFGGYGYTF,TGTGCCAGCAACGCGGGATTCGGGGGATATGGCTACACCTTC
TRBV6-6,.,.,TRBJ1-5,CASSYLTGNNQPQHF,TGTGCCAGCAGTTACCTTACAGGGAACAATCAGCCCCAGCATTTT